What follows are 24 T cell receptor beta chains derived from one specimen sequenced in a study of shared clonotypes between healthy human individuals. Assay: immunoSEQ multiplex PCR; the TCRdb copy retains only in-frame clones and omits some. The sample comprises about 980,000 clones, around three quarters of which are singletons, and about 1.5% rests with the top ten. Sequencing was performed on memory CD4+ T cells sorted from blood. Subset noted: CD45RA-negative fraction. The receptors come from a man aged 18 to 30 in good health.

The rearrangement joins TRBV7-9 to TRBJ2-7; 9 bases match TRBD1. Germline loops: CDR1 SEHNR, CDR2 FQNEAQ (reference sequence). V lost 0 bases to trimming and J lost 6 bases; unmatched junction nucleotides: 3. CDR3 length equals 14 residues. The CDR3: CASSLAAGQGEQYF. CDR3 bases: TGTGCCAGCAGCTTAGCCGCGGGACAGGGCGAGCAGTACTTC.

The sample holds a few counts of this clone. V is TRBV2 and J is TRBJ2-3, with 14 bases identical to TRBD2. J lost 6 bases, V lost 4 bases, and 6 bases had no gene match. This CDR3 spans 16 amino acids. The germline gives CDR1 SNHLY, CDR2 FYNNEI. As DNA, the CDR3 is TGTGCCAGCAGTGCGGGACTAGCGGGAGCTATGGATACGCAGTATTTT. Translating it yields CASSAGLAGAMDTQYF.

The V gene is TRBV5-1, the J gene TRBJ2-3; D may correspond to TRBD1 or TRBD2 (5 bases each). The CDR3 is made up of 14 amino acids. V dropped 3 bases and J dropped 7 bases, with 15 bases sitting between them. Germline V CDR1 and CDR2: SGHRS, YFSETQ. The CDR3 DNA reads TGCGCCAGCAGCTCCGGGGACGCTCCTCATACGCAGTATTTT. Its translation is CASSSGDAPHTQYF. Complete variable domain (other parts from reference TRBV5-1 and TRBJ2-3): KAGVTQTPRYLIKTRGQQVTLSCSPISGHRSVSWYQQTPGQGLQFLFEYFSETQRNKGNFPGRFSGRQFSNSRSEMNVSTLELGDSALYLCASSSGDAPHTQYFGPGTRLTVL.

The chain links TRBV5-6 to TRBJ2-7; D call uncertain. V shed 0 bases and J shed 3 bases, with 7 bases lying between them. The CDR3 is 13 residues long. Per germline, CDR1 SGHDT and CDR2 YYEEEE. The CDR3 protein is CASSLVPGYEQYF. The CDR3 DNA sequence: TGTGCCAGCAGCTTGGTTCCGGGCTACGAGCAGTACTTC.

The chain is built from TRBV9 and TRBJ2-7; tentatively, D is TRBD1 (6 bases). Germline values: CDR1 SGDLS, CDR2 YYNGEE. This CDR3 is 16 amino acids long. The V end was cut by 0 bases, the J end by 3 bases, with 16 bases between. CDR3 bases: TGTGCCAGCAGCGTAGGCGGAAGGGGGATTATCTACGAGCAGTACTTC. Its protein is CASSVGGRGIIYEQYF.

As for this clone: A far larger clone is only one base removed, so a read error is likely. The chain uses TRBV11-2 and TRBJ1-1; no reliable D call. V lost 6 bases, J lost 1 base, and 3 bases lay in between. Germline CDR1 and CDR2: SGHAT and FQNNGV. This CDR3 contains 11 residues. The CDR3: CASRQNTEAFF. CDR3 DNA sequence: TGTGCCAGCAGACAGAACACTGAAGCTTTCTTT.

Notes on this clone: This specimen includes other DNA sequences encoding the same CDR3. This sequence joins TRBV6-1 and TRBJ2-7; the D is unclear. The CDR3 is 11 amino acids. The V end lost 3 bases, the J end lost 4 bases, and 4 bases lay between the germline ends. In germline, CDR1 is MNHNS, CDR2 SASEGT. CDR3 loop: CASSERYEQYF. CDR3 nucleotides: TGTGCCAGCAGTGAGAGATACGAGCAGTACTTC.

Note on this clone: The sample carries other DNA sequences with the same CDR3. This chain uses TRBV10-3 with TRBJ2-5; 9 bases are shared with TRBD1. The germline gives CDR1 ENHRY, CDR2 SYGVKD. The CDR3 is 14 amino acids. V lost 0 bases and J lost 5; bases outside the gene matches: 1. The CDR3 sequence is CAISESTGGETQYF. The CDR3 region has the DNA TGTGCCATCAGTGAGTCGACAGGGGGGGAGACCCAGTACTTC.

About this clone itself: Other DNA sequences in this specimen translate into the identical CDR3. The chain recombines TRBV6-6 with TRBJ2-7, with a weak D call TRBD2 (5 bases). Germline assignment: CDR1 MNHNY and CDR2 SVGAGI (reference sequence). This CDR3 spans 13 amino acids. V was shortened by 0 bases and J by 4 bases, with 7 bases between the two germline ends. The CDR3 DNA is TGTGCCAGCAGTTACTCGAGAGGGTACGAGCAGTACTTC. The encoded protein is CASSYSRGYEQYF.

The J gene is TRBJ2-7, the V gene TRBV6-5; 9 nucleotides agree with TRBD2. The junction had 11 bases not matched to a gene; V was cut back by 6 bases and J by 5 bases. The germline V gene encodes CDR1 MNHEY and CDR2 SVGAGI. The CDR3 sequence is 15 residues long. CDR3 bases: TGTGCCAGCAGACTATCCGGGACTAGCTGGGACGAGCAGTACTTC. Translated: CASRLSGTSWDEQYF.

The chain employs TRBV11-2 and TRBJ1-4; D is possibly TRBD1 (5 bases). V was trimmed by 0 bases and J by 3 bases, leaving 8 bases between them. Germline V gene sequence: CDR1 SGHAT, CDR2 FQNNGV. The CDR3 has 15 residues. In DNA, the CDR3 is TGTGCCAGCAGCTTAGATGGGGGATCTAATGAAAAACTGTTTTTT. Protein product: CASSLDGGSNEKLFF.

This clone is a singleton in its sample. This rearrangement joins TRBV9 to TRBJ2-7; D may be TRBD2 (5 bases). Trimming cost V 4 bases and J 4 bases, with 12 bases left between them. The CDR3 extends over 13 amino acids. The V gene's germline CDR1 is SGDLS and CDR2 YYNGEE. CDR3 amino acids: CASSISEAYEQYF. CDR3 bases: TGTGCCAGCAGCATTAGCGAGGCGTACGAGCAGTACTTC.

J is TRBJ2-4 and V is TRBV6-4; 15 bases match TRBD2. CDR3 length equals 23 residues. J gave up 3 bases and V 0 bases, and 18 bases lay outside the gene matches. CDR1 and CDR2 (germline): MRHNA, SNTAGT. The CDR3 region is CASSDSFRTGTSGRKVFKNIQYF. CDR3 sequence (DNA): TGTGCCAGCAGTGACTCGTTCAGGACCGGGACTAGCGGGAGGAAAGTATTCAAAAACATTCAGTACTTC.

On this clone itself: One base separates it from a far larger clone, so it is likely a read error. The J gene is TRBJ1-5, the V gene TRBV4-2; D unclear. The length of the CDR3 is 13 residues. The germline V gene has CDR1 LGHNA and CDR2 YNFKEQ. The CDR3 region is CASSQGRLQSQHF. The CDR3 DNA reads as TGTGCCAGCAGCCAAGGCCGACTTCAGTCCCAGCATTTT.

The CDR3 sequence: CASSLDLITDTQYF. The CDR3 bases are TGTGCCAGCAGCTTAGATCTAATCACAGATACGCAGTATTTT. This chain joins TRBV11-2 and TRBJ2-3; no firm D call. The CDR3 loop spans 14 amino acids. Germline CDR1 is SGHAT and CDR2 is FQNNGV. The V end lost 0 bases, the J end lost 2 bases, and 6 bases lay between the germline ends.

This chain links TRBV10-2 with TRBJ2-3; TRBD2 matches 7 bases. The CDR3 has 15 amino acids. V was pared by 0 bases and J by 6 bases, with 6 bases of the junction left unmatched. CDR1 is WSHSY, CDR2 SAAADI, per germline. CDR3 loop: CASSESGGEVDTQYF. Here the CDR3 DNA reads TGCGCCAGCAGTGAGTCTGGGGGGGAGGTGGATACGCAGTATTTT.

For this clone: This CDR3 is also generated by other DNA sequences in the sample. This chain links TRBV30 with TRBJ1-6; no definite D call. CDR1 and CDR2 (germline): GTSNPN, SVGIG (reference sequence). The V end was cut by 2 bases, the J end by 11 bases, with 10 bases between. The CDR3 extends over 12 amino acids. CDR3 DNA: TGTGCCTGGAGTCCACCAGCGGCACCCCTCCACTTT. Protein product: CAWSPPAAPLHF.

The rearrangement joins TRBV19 to TRBJ1-2, with D unclear. V lost 0 bases and J 4 bases, leaving 12 bases between the germline ends. The length of the CDR3 is 15 residues. Germline assignment: CDR1 LNHDA and CDR2 SQIVND (reference sequence). The CDR3 DNA follows: TGTGCCAGTAGTATAGAAGGGAGGAGCAGCTATGGCTACACCTTC. This codes for CASSIEGRSSYGYTF.

The J gene is TRBJ2-5, the V gene TRBV6-1; D is ambiguous. The V gene's germline CDR1 is MNHNS and CDR2 SASEGT. This CDR3 comprises 15 residues. V dropped 0 bases and J dropped 3 bases, with 11 bases sitting between them. The CDR3 here is CASSEAVKGKETQYF. CDR3 nucleotide sequence: TGTGCCAGCAGTGAAGCGGTAAAAGGGAAAGAGACCCAGTACTTC.

The V and J genes are TRBV13 and TRBJ2-5, with a possible D match to TRBD1 (6 bases). The length of the CDR3 is 15 residues. V lost 4 bases, J lost 5 bases, and 17 bases lay in between. CDR1 is PRHDT, CDR2 FYEKMQ, per germline (reference sequence). The CDR3 region has the DNA TGTGCCAGCAGCTCTAGGAAGAGGGGGTGGGAGACCCAGTACTTC. Encoded protein: CASSSRKRGWETQYF.

This chain joins TRBV4-2 and TRBJ2-3; TRBD2 agrees at 11 bases. Losses at the gene ends were 0 bases for V and 2 bases for J; bases not matched to a gene: 7. This CDR3 has 18 amino acids. From germline, CDR1 is LGHNA and CDR2 YNFKEQ. CDR3 amino acids: CASSQDSLAGGSTDTQYF. As DNA, the CDR3 is TGTGCCAGCAGCCAAGATTCGCTAGCGGGGGGTTCCACAGATACGCAGTATTTT.

J is TRBJ2-7 and V is TRBV7-8, with 9 bases identical to TRBD2. This CDR3 spans 16 amino acids. V trimming: 1 base; J trimming: 5 bases; junction bases outside the gene matches: 9. Germline CDR1 reads SGHVS; CDR2 reads FQNEAQ. The CDR3 reads CASSLGGSGRSHEQYF. As DNA, the CDR3 is TGTGCCAGCAGCTTAGGCGGTAGCGGGAGATCTCACGAGCAGTACTTC.

The chain is built from TRBV12-5 and TRBJ2-3; D is perhaps TRBD1 (6 bases). V lost 3 bases and J lost 3, with 13 bases in between. The CDR3 runs to 15 residues. Looked up from germline, CDR1 is LGHNT and CDR2 is FRNRAP. The chain's CDR3 is CASGLGRGKTDTQYF. For the CDR3, the DNA is TGTGCTAGTGGTTTAGGCAGGGGAAAAACAGATACGCAGTATTTT.

This clone showed up just a few times. The chain uses TRBV4-1 and TRBJ2-1; 10 nucleotides align to TRBD2. The V gene's germline CDR1 is MGHRA and CDR2 YSYEKL. V lost 2 bases, J lost 5 bases, and 3 bases stayed unmatched. This CDR3 comprises 15 residues. CDR3 in DNA: TGCGCCAGCAGCCAAAGCGGGGGGGCGCACAATGAGCAGTTCTTC. This sequence encodes CASSQSGGAHNEQFF.